The clone carrying this TCR beta chain came up a few times. The antigen is not known. The CDR3 covers 14 residues. CDR1 is SEHNR and CDR2 is FQNEAQ in the germline V gene (reference sequence). Deletions cut 1 base from V and 0 bases from J, with 5 bases between. The data originate from a study of CD8 T cells in Susac syndrome. RNA in amounts of roughly 0.5 to 1 ug was reverse transcribed with random hexamers. Each CDR3 protein is one row after TCRdb ran MiXCR on the immunoSEQ multiplex PCR reads. The profile shows approximately 120,000 distinct CDR3 sequences, more than 90% of them singletons. General study points: As the study acknowledged, the number of individuals in its TCR sequencing and HLA analysis was relatively small.

This chain connects TRBV7-9 to TRBJ2-3, with D unresolved. Sequenced sample: CD4+ T cells from PBMCs. The clonotype originates from a human donor in good health. The chain's CDR3 is CASSLEPSTDTQYF. Written as DNA, the CDR3 is TGTGCCAGCAGCTTAGAACCGAGCACAGATACGCAGTATTTT.